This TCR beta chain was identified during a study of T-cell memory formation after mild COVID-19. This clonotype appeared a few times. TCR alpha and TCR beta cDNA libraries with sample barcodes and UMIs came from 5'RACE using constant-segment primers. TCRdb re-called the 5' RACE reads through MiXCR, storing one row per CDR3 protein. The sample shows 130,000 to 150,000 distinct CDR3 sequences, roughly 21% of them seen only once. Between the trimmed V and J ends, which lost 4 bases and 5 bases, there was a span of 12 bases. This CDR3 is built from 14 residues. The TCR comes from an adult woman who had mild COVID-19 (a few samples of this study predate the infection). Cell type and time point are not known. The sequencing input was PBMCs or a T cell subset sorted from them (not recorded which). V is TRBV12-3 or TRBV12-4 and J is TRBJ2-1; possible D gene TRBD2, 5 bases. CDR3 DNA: TGTGCCAGCAGTTCCCAACCGCGGGACAATGAGCAGTTCTTC. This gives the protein CASSSQPRDNEQFF.